Listed here are 21 T cell receptor beta chains from one sample, sequenced in a study of T cell repertoires in cytomegalovirus infection. From the reads, TCRdb called clonotypes with MiXCR, one entry per CDR3 protein. The table records roughly 860,000 distinct CDR3 sequences, around a third of them present only once. For these TCRs, the target antigens are not known. The source material was cultured CD8+ T cells from PBMCs, sampled from culture after CMV antigen stimulation. These receptors were taken from a human donor in good health (CMV status not recorded). Some clones in this sample may be carry-over from other donors' samples.

This clonotype appeared many times. J is TRBJ1-5 and V is TRBV27; weak D call: TRBD1 (6 bases). V was clipped by 8 bases and J by 2 bases, with 16 bases between them. The CDR3 is 15 residues long. Per the germline V gene, CDR1 is MNHEY and CDR2 is SMNVEV (reference sequence). Written as DNA, the CDR3 is TGTGCCAGCTGGCAAGCGGGGGCTGGCAATCAGCCCCAGCATTTT. It specifies CASWQAGAGNQPQHF.

Comment on this clonotype: The junction and the germline gene differ at one end; a read error may be behind it. The chain has TRBV4-3 and TRBJ1-3; possible D gene TRBD1, 5 bases. The CDR3 loop spans 16 amino acids. CDR1 LGHNA and CDR2 YSLEER come from the germline V gene. The CDR3 bases are TGCGCCAGCATCCAAGATCAAACGGGGCCTGGAAACACCATATATTTT. It codes for CASIQDQTGPGNTIYF.

This clonotype was detected ten times or more. The V gene is TRBV4-1, the J gene TRBJ1-5; TRBD1 is a possible D gene (5 bases). V lost 2 bases and J 2 bases, leaving 10 bases between the germline ends. CDR1 MGHRA and CDR2 YSYEKL come from the germline V gene. This CDR3 is built from 15 residues. The CDR3 sequence is CASSQNLQGNQPQHF. For the CDR3, the DNA is TGCGCCAGCAGCCAAAACCTACAGGGCAATCAGCCCCAGCATTTT.

The J gene is TRBJ2-3, the V gene TRBV5-1; 8 bases fit TRBD1. There are 16 residues in the CDR3. Trimming removed 5 bases from V and 4 bases from J; junction bases left unmatched: 12. Looked up from germline, CDR1 is SGHRS and CDR2 is YFSETQ. CDR3 in amino acids: CASSNRRDRFSDTQYF. DNA of the CDR3: TGCGCCAGCAGTAACCGCCGGGACAGGTTCTCAGATACGCAGTATTTT.

In its sample, this clonotype was seen a few times. The J gene is TRBJ2-1, the V gene TRBV11-3; 8 bases agree with TRBD1. There are 15 residues in the CDR3. V was clipped by 4 bases and J by 7 bases; unmatched bases: 9. From germline, CDR1 is SGHNT and CDR2 YENEEA. CDR3 DNA sequence: TGTGCCAGCAGCTCTGGACAGGGCTTCTTGAATGAGCAGTTCTTC. Protein sequence: CASSSGQGFLNEQFF. Full variable domain (rest looked up from reference TRBV11-3 and TRBJ2-1): EAGVVQSPRYKIIEKKQPVAFWCNPISGHNTLYWYLQNLGQGPELLIRYENEEAVDDSQLPKDRFSAERLKGVDSTLKIQPAELGDSAVYLCASSSGQGFLNEQFFGPGTRLTVL.

V gene TRBV29-1 combines with J gene TRBJ2-1; 10 bases are shared with TRBD2. The V gene end was trimmed by 1 base and the J gene end by 3 bases; junction bases not matched to a gene: 6. The CDR3 loop spans 16 amino acids. Germline values: CDR1 SQVTM, CDR2 ANQGSEA. The CDR3 sequence: CSVEGLAGGNYNEQFF. CDR3 nucleotides: TGCAGCGTTGAAGGATTAGCGGGGGGAAACTACAATGAGCAGTTCTTC.

Only a few counts were recorded for this clonotype. V usage is TRBV28 and J usage is TRBJ2-2; tentative D call: TRBD2 (6 bases). The CDR3 runs to 17 residues. Trimming removed 5 bases at V and 7 bases at J, with 23 bases between. The germline V gene has CDR1 MDHEN and CDR2 SYDVKM. Here the CDR3 reads CASSLKTRRMNGGELFF. The CDR3 DNA is TGTGCCAGCAGTCTAAAGACTAGAAGGATGAACGGCGGGGAGCTGTTTTTT.

In its sample, this clonotype was seen many times. The V and J genes are TRBV7-9 and TRBJ2-3; either TRBD1 or TRBD2 may fit D (5 bases each). This CDR3 is 15 amino acids long. Trimming cost V 4 bases and J 0 bases, with 11 bases left between them. Germline CDR1 and CDR2: SEHNR and FQNEAQ (reference sequence). The CDR3 sequence: CASSSARDSTDTQYF. As DNA, the CDR3 is TGTGCCAGCAGCTCCGCCCGGGACAGCACAGATACGCAGTATTTT.

Only a few counts were recorded for this clonotype. This chain links TRBV12-3 or TRBV12-4 with TRBJ1-5; TRBD1 might be the D (5 bases). Deletions cut 1 base from V and 6 bases from J, with 13 bases between. The CDR3 runs 15 residues. In DNA, the CDR3 is TGTGCCAGCAGTTTAGTTATCGGGGGTAGTCAGCCCCAGCATTTT. Translation: CASSLVIGGSQPQHF.

This rearrangement joins TRBV27 to TRBJ2-1; D uncertain. The V and J ends lost 3 bases and 5 bases respectively, with 8 bases between them. This CDR3 has 13 amino acids. Per the germline V gene, CDR1 is MNHEY and CDR2 is SMNVEV (reference sequence). The CDR3 sequence is CASSFKPNNEQFF. The CDR3 DNA reads TGTGCCAGCAGTTTTAAACCGAACAATGAGCAGTTCTTC.

The V and J genes are TRBV28 and TRBJ1-5, with 10 bases aligning to TRBD1. The junction had 7 bases not matched to a gene; V was cut back by 6 bases and J by 5 bases. The CDR3 loop spans 15 amino acids. Per germline, CDR1 MDHEN and CDR2 SYDVKM. CDR3 bases: TGTGCCAGCAGCCTCGGGACAGGGGTCCATCAGCCCCAGCATTTT. Translating gives CASSLGTGVHQPQHF.

This chain connects TRBV20-1 to TRBJ1-4; TRBD1 might be the D (6 bases). This CDR3 region has 13 residues. The V gene lost 6 bases and the J gene lost 5 bases, with 13 bases spanning the gap. Germline V gene sequence: CDR1 DFQATT, CDR2 SNEGSKA (reference sequence). The CDR3 DNA reads TGCAGTGCGCCAGGGGAGGGGAATGAAAAACTGTTTTTT. As protein: CSAPGEGNEKLFF.

This clonotype has just a few counts. V gene TRBV5-6 combines with J gene TRBJ1-5, with 8 bases fitting TRBD1. Germline V gene lookup returns CDR1 SGHDT and CDR2 YYEEEE. This CDR3 spans 15 amino acids. The junction had 8 bases not matched to a gene; V was cut back by 4 bases and J by 5 bases. CDR3 loop: CASSIGRGLDQPQHF. In DNA, the CDR3 is TGTGCCAGCAGCATCGGCAGGGGGCTAGATCAGCCCCAGCATTTT.

V and J are TRBV20-1 and TRBJ1-6; D not certain. The germline V and J ends were trimmed by 3 bases and 7 bases, with 16 bases remaining between them. Germline loops: CDR1 DFQATT, CDR2 SNEGSKA (reference sequence). This CDR3 region has 15 residues. The CDR3 nucleotides are TGCAGTGCTAGTAATTGGGGAGAGGAGAATTCACCCCTCCACTTT. Protein: CSASNWGEENSPLHF.

This clonotype was recorded a few times. The chain recombines TRBV19 with TRBJ1-1, with D uncertain. V dropped 5 bases and J dropped 6 bases, with 7 bases sitting between them. The CDR3 consists of 11 residues. Germline V gene lookup returns CDR1 LNHDA and CDR2 SQIVND (reference sequence). The CDR3: CASSGLSEAFF. The DNA of the CDR3 is TGTGCCAGTAGTGGTCTCTCTGAAGCTTTCTTT.

This clonotype was picked up many times. The rearrangement links TRBV7-2 to TRBJ2-7; D ambiguous. The CDR3 loop spans 13 amino acids. Germline CDR1 reads SGHTA; CDR2 reads FQGNSA. The V and J ends lost 1 base and 4 bases respectively, with 8 bases between them. CDR3 sequence reads: CASSLDEQYEQYV. CDR3 coding DNA: TGTGCCAGCAGCTTAGATGAACAATACGAGCAGTACGTC.

J is TRBJ2-2 and V is TRBV10-3, with TRBD2 matching over 8 bases. Germline values: CDR1 ENHRY, CDR2 SYGVKD. CDR3 length: 14 amino acids. V trimming: 3 bases; J trimming: 4 bases; junction bases outside the gene matches: 1. CDR3 sequence: CAISEGTSTGELFF. DNA for the CDR3: TGTGCCATCAGTGAAGGGACTAGCACCGGGGAGCTGTTTTTT.

This clonotype was detected only a few times. This chain connects TRBV7-9 to TRBJ2-1, with a possible D match to TRBD2 (6 bases). V lost 3 bases and J 0 bases, leaving 12 bases between the germline ends. The CDR3 is 16 residues long. CDR1 is SEHNR and CDR2 is FQNEAQ in the germline V gene (reference sequence). The CDR3 spells CASSFAGTTSYNEQFF. Here the CDR3 DNA reads TGTGCCAGCAGCTTCGCGGGGACGACCTCCTACAATGAGCAGTTCTTC.

In its sample, this clonotype was seen many times. The gene calls are TRBV7-9 and TRBJ1-2, with TRBD1 as a possible D gene (6 bases). V was shortened by 5 bases and J by 3 bases, with 22 bases between the two germline ends. The CDR3 is 17 residues long. Germline CDR1 is SEHNR and CDR2 is FQNEAQ (reference sequence). The CDR3 DNA reads TGTGCCAGCAGCCCCTCCCCCTGGCAGGGGAGCGACTATGGCTACACCTTC. This encodes CASSPSPWQGSDYGYTF.

Concerning this clonotype itself: A much larger clone lies a single base off, so this may be a read error. V and J are TRBV7-2 and TRBJ1-1, with a tentative D call TRBD1 (6 bases). Germline CDR1 is SGHTA and CDR2 is FQGNSA. The CDR3 spans 18 residues. The CDR3 DNA reads as TGTGCCAACAGCCTAAGGGCTCTACAGGGCAGATTGGCGACTGAAGCTTTCTTT. Protein product: CANSLRALQGRLATEAFF.

This chain connects TRBV27 to TRBJ2-5; D unclear. CDR3 length: 14 residues. The ends were cut back, 3 bases at V and 5 bases at J, with 13 bases in the middle. Germline CDR1 reads MNHEY; CDR2 reads SMNVEV (reference sequence). The CDR3 coding sequence is TGTGCCAGCAGTTTTGGAGTGCCTGGGGAGACCCAGTACTTC. Encoded protein: CASSFGVPGETQYF.